This section outlines one TCR beta chain sequence together with its context. Its antigen is unknown. No base quality information exists; no much larger clone differs at one position. TCRbeta CDR3 regions were amplified from genomic DNA using the immunoSEQ Assay, a bias-controlled multiplex PCR. For the original study's pipeline: Within the assay, amplification of reference gene primers was used to estimate how many nucleated cells each sample contained. To quantify the absolute abundance of each unique TCRbeta CDR3 rearrangement, sequence reads were collapsed and filtered. For each sample, productive Simpson clonality was calculated by taking the square root of Simpson's diversity index across productive rearrangements. TCRdb took this table from immuneACCESS and kept in-frame rearrangements with V and J called. Such tables lack part of the clones; where checked against another copy, unresolved V genes explain under half of the gap, and the rest is unexplained. Clonal size and the V and J genes are those of that table, whereas D and trimming came from the DNA. The sample records approximately 220,000 clones, 80% to 85% of which are singletons. The ten most abundant clones make up about 2.4% of the sample.

The sample belongs to a study of blood T cell repertoires in COVID-19 (TCRdb year 2020). Study-wide context: Samples from collaborators originated in the United States, Italy and Spain and spanned both the acute and convalescent phases of COVID-19. The prospective study material was composed of cDNA or gDNA derived from T cells, B-cell-depleted T cells, or PBMCs. Deeply sampled blood TCRbeta repertoires from subjects exposed to, actively infected with, or recovered from COVID-19 were included in the dataset. The repertoires were made available in a free public database intended to serve as a resource for research on the immune response to SARS-CoV-2. Samples were obtained from the ongoing ImmuneRACE study (first 160 participants) and from some 1,300 subjects provided by 6 global collaborators. The sample metadata nearly always contained a de-identified subject ID, COVID-19 status, age in years and sex. Where available, HLA class I and class II types were obtained from metadata supplied by the sample provider rather than from assay-based typing.

What the work shows at the level of the full study, not this receptor alone: Clinical and demographic metadata were provided uncurated, with the amount varying by source and participant.

The CDR3 runs 15 residues from the cysteine to the phenylalanine. Solely the CDR3 DNA is kept, with 45 bases framed from the first base. Unmatched junction bases come to 13, with V trimmed by 6 bases and J by 6 bases. The germline V gene (reference sequence) gives CDR1 as LNHDA and CDR2 as SQIVND. Whole blood was collected in K2EDTA tubes by collaborating institutions according to the institutions' own protocols. Collaborator samples were shipped for TCRbeta analysis as frozen whole blood, isolated PBMCs, or DNA extracted from either sample type. The rearrangement joined TRBV19 to TRBJ1-2; 7 central nucleotides agree with TRBD1. What was sequenced was peripheral blood. The TCR sequence derives from a woman aged 55-69 years with acute or convalescent COVID-19. The encoded CDR3 is CASSIWDSAKDGYTF. The bases are TGTGCCAGTAGCATATGGGACAGTGCTAAGGATGGCTACACCTTC.